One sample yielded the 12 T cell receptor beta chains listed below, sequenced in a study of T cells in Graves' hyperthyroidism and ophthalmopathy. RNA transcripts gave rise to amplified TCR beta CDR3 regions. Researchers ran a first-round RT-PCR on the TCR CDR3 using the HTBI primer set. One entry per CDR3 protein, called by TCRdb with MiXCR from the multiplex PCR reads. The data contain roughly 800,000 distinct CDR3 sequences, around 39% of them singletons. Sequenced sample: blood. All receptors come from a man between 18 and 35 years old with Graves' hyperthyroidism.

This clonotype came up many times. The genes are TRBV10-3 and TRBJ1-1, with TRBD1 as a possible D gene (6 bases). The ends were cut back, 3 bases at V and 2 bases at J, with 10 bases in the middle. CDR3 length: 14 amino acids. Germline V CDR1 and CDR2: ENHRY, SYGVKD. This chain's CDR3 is CAISDTGFNTEAFF. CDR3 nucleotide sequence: TGTGCCATCAGTGATACAGGGTTTAACACTGAAGCTTTCTTT.

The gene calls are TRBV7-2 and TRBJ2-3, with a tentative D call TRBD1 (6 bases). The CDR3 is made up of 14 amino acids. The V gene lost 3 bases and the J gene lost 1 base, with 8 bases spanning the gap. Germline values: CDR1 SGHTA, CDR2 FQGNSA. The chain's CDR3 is CASSFGGGTDTQYF. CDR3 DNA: TGTGCCAGCAGCTTTGGGGGCGGCACAGATACGCAGTATTTT. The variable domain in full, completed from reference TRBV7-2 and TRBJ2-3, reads GAGVSQSPSNKVTEKGKDVELRCDPISGHTALYWYRQSLGQGLEFLIYFQGNSAPDKSGLPSDRFSAERTGGSVSTLTIQRTQQEDSAVYLCASSFGGGTDTQYFGPGTRLTVL.

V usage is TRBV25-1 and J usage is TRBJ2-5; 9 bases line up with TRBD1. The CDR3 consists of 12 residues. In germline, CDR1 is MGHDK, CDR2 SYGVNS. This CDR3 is CANRGLQETQYF. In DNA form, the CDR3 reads TGTGCTAACAGGGGGCTGCAAGAGACCCAGTACTTC.

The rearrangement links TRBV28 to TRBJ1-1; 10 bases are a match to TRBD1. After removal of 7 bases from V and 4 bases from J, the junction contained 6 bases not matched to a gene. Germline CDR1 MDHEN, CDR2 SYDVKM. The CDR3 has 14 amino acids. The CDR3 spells CASKGTGVATEAFF. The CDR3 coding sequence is TGTGCCAGCAAGGGGACAGGGGTGGCCACTGAAGCTTTCTTT.

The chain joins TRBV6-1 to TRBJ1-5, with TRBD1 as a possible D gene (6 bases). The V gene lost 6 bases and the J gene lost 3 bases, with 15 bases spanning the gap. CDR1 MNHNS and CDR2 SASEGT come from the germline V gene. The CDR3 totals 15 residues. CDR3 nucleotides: TGTGCCAGCAGCCAGACAGGAGACCCCAATCAGCCCCAGCATTTT. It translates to CASSQTGDPNQPQHF.

CDR3 sequence (DNA): TGTGCCAGGCGGGAGCGGACAGATACGCAGTATTTT. Its translation is CARRERTDTQYF. The chain is built from TRBV2 and TRBJ2-3; TRBD2 matches at 7 bases. CDR3 length: 12 amino acids. The J segment lost 3 bases and the V segment lost 9 bases, leaving 3 bases of the junction unmatched. In germline, CDR1 is SNHLY, CDR2 FYNNEI.

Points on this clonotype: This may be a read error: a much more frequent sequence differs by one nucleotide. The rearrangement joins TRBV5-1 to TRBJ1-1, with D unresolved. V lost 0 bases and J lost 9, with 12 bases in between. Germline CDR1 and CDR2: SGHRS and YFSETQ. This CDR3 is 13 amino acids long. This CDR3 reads CASSLGPDSQAFF. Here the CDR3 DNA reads TGCGCCAGCAGCTTGGGGCCCGATAGCCAAGCTTTCTTT.

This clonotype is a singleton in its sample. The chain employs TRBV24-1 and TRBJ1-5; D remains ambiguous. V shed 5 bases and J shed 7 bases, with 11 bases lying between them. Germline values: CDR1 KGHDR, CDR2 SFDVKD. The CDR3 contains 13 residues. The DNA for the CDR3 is TGTGCCACCAGTGCTCGTCTAGGGCAGCCCCAGCATTTT. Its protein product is CATSARLGQPQHF.

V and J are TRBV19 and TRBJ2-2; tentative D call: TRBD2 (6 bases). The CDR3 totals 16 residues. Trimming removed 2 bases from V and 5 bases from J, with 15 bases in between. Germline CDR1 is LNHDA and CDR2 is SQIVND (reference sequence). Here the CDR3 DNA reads TGTGCCAGTAGTATAAGAAGGGCAGGGAGGACCGGGGAGCTGTTTTTT. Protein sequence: CASSIRRAGRTGELFF.

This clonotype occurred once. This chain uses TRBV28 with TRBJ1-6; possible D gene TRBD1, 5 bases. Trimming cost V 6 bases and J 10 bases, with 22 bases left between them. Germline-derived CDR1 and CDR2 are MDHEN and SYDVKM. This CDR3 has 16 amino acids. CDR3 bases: TGTGCCAGCAGCCAAGGTCAGGGAGGTGTCGAATCACCCCTCCACTTT. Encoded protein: CASSQGQGGVESPLHF.

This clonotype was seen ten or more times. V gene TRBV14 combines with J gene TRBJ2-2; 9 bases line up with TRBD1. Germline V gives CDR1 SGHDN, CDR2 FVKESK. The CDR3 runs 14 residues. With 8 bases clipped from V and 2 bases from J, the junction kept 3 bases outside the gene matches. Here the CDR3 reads CASDTGGNTGELFF. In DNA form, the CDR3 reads TGTGCCAGCGATACAGGGGGCAACACCGGGGAGCTGTTTTTT.

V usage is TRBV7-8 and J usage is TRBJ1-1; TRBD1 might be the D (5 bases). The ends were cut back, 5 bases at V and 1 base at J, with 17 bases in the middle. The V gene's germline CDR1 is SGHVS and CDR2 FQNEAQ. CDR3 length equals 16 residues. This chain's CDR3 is CASSLISGTSNTEAFF. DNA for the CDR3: TGTGCCAGCAGCCTAATATCAGGGACGTCGAACACTGAAGCTTTCTTT.